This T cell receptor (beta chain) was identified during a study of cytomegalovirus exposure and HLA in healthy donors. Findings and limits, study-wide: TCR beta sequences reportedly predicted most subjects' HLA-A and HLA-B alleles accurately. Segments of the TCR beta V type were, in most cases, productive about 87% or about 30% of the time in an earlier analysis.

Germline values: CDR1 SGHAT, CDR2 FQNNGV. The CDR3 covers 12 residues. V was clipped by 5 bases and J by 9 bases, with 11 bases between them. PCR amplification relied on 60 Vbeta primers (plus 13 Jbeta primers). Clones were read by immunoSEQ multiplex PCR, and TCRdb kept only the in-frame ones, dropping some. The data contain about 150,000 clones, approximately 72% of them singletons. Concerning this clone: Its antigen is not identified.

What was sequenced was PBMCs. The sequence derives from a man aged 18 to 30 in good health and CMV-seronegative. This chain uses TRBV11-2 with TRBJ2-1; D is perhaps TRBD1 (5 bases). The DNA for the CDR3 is TGTGCCAGCAGCCAAGACAGCGTTGAGCAGTTCTTC. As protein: CASSQDSVEQFF.